Shown below are 26 T cell receptor beta chains from a single sample sequenced in a study of identical twins. Using its own MiXCR run on the 5' RACE reads, TCRdb lists one record per CDR3 protein. The sample shows some 300,000 distinct CDR3 sequences, roughly an eighth of them seen only once. These records were also assigned to another study, of yellow fever vaccine responses in identical twins.

Sample: CD8+ T cells sorted from blood. These receptors were obtained from a woman between 18 and 30 years old in good health.

This clonotype was counted a few times. This CDR3 reads CASSQDQANYGYTF. The CDR3 DNA reads as TGCGCCAGCAGCCAAGATCAGGCTAACTATGGCTACACCTTC. This sequence joins TRBV4-1 and TRBJ1-2; no clear D gene. Trimming took 0 bases from V and 0 from J, leaving 5 bases between them. Germline values: CDR1 MGHRA, CDR2 YSYEKL. There are 14 residues in the CDR3.

This clonotype showed up just once. The CDR3 sequence is CASSIRESETQYF. CDR3 DNA: TGTGCCAGTAGTATAAGGGAGTCAGAGACCCAGTACTTC. This sequence joins TRBV19 and TRBJ2-5; maybe TRBD2 (5 bases). From germline, CDR1 is LNHDA and CDR2 SQIVND (reference sequence). V lost 2 bases and J 4 bases, leaving 8 bases between the germline ends. The CDR3 length is 13 residues.

This clonotype was found a few times. The chain has TRBV20-1 and TRBJ1-6; 10 bases are a match to TRBD1. Unmatched junction bases numbered 3, after V lost 5 bases and J lost 5 bases. There are 14 residues in the CDR3. In germline, CDR1 is DFQATT, CDR2 SNEGSKA (reference sequence). The DNA for the CDR3 is TGCAGTGCTGGGGACAGGGGCGATAATTCACCCCTCCACTTT. Translating it yields CSAGDRGDNSPLHF.

This clonotype was detected a few times. The chain has TRBV4-1 and TRBJ1-5, with TRBD1 as a possible D gene (6 bases). The CDR3 is 15 residues long. From germline, CDR1 is MGHRA and CDR2 YSYEKL. The V and J ends lost 3 bases and 7 bases respectively, with 16 bases between them. Here the CDR3 DNA reads TGCGCCAGCAGCCAGGGAACAGGGCAGGGGCAGCCCCAGCATTTT. As protein: CASSQGTGQGQPQHF.

This chain connects TRBV11-1 to TRBJ2-5, with 9 bases lining up with TRBD1. V was pared by 4 bases and J by 2 bases, with 17 bases of the junction left unmatched. The CDR3 has 19 amino acids. The germline gives CDR1 SGHAT, CDR2 FQDESV (reference sequence). The CDR3 nucleotides are TGTGCCAGCAGCTCGTCCGGGACAGGGCCCTCCTCCACTCAAGAGACCCAGTACTTC. Amino acids: CASSSSGTGPSSTQETQYF. Using reference TRBV11-1 and TRBJ2-5 for the parts outside the CDR3, the full variable domain is EAEVAQSPRYKITEKSQAVAFWCDPISGHATLYWYRQILGQGPELLVQFQDESVVDDSQLPKDRFSAERLKGVDSTLKIQPAELGDSAMYLCASSSSGTGPSSTQETQYFGPGTRLLVL.

This clonotype was seen many times. The chain recombines TRBV6-1 with TRBJ2-2; possible D gene TRBD1, 6 bases. The V end lost 5 bases, the J end lost 7 bases, and 23 bases lay between the germline ends. CDR1 is MNHNS, CDR2 SASEGT, per germline. The CDR3 is 17 amino acids. CDR3 sequence (DNA): TGTGCCAGCAGTCCAAACGGGATTAACAGGGATGGCGGGGAGCTGTTTTTT. It encodes CASSPNGINRDGGELFF.

The sample holds a few counts of this clonotype. CDR3 amino acids: CASGWGRLNTEAFF. DNA of the CDR3: TGTGCTAGTGGTTGGGGACGGTTGAACACTGAAGCTTTCTTT. The chain combines TRBV12-5 with TRBJ1-1; possibly TRBD1 for D (5 bases). The CDR3 totals 14 residues. With 4 bases removed from V and 0 bases from J, the gap between germline ends came to 9 bases. Germline CDR1 and CDR2: LGHNT and FRNRAP.

This clonotype showed up just a few times. This rearrangement joins TRBV20-1 to TRBJ1-2, with D perhaps TRBD1 (5 bases). CDR1 DFQATT and CDR2 SNEGSKA come from the germline V gene (reference sequence). V dropped 3 bases and J dropped 6 bases, with 14 bases sitting between them. The CDR3 runs 13 residues. Written as DNA, the CDR3 is TGCAGTGCTAGGGGCGGGGGTCAGGATGGCTACACCTTC. Protein: CSARGGGQDGYTF.

The DNA of the CDR3 is TGTGCCAGCAGTTACCCTGACGGCGAGCAGTACTTC. Encoded protein: CASSYPDGEQYF. The chain carries TRBV6-5 and TRBJ2-7; no clear D gene. Per the germline V gene, CDR1 is MNHEY and CDR2 is SVGAGI. V lost 2 bases to trimming and J lost 6 bases, with 8 bases between them. The CDR3 is made up of 12 amino acids.

This clonotype was counted a few times. V is TRBV28 and J is TRBJ2-7, with a weak D call TRBD1 (5 bases). Germline CDR1 and CDR2: MDHEN and SYDVKM. CDR3 length: 14 amino acids. The V and J ends lost 3 bases and 6 bases respectively, with 15 bases between them. The CDR3 loop is CASSFWSGLGEQYF. The CDR3 DNA is TGTGCCAGCAGTTTTTGGTCAGGGCTGGGCGAGCAGTACTTC.

This clonotype was seen ten or more times. V usage is TRBV6-1 and J usage is TRBJ2-5; 9 positions agree with TRBD1. Germline values: CDR1 MNHNS, CDR2 SASEGT. This CDR3 is built from 16 residues. J gave up 4 bases and V 1 base, and 7 bases lay outside the gene matches. The CDR3 DNA is TGTGCCAGCAGTGAAGGAGACAGGGGGTTTCGAGAGACCCAGTACTTC. It is translated as CASSEGDRGFRETQYF.

The chain combines TRBV6-1 with TRBJ2-3; D unclear. Germline V lookup: CDR1 MNHNS, CDR2 SASEGT. V lost 3 bases to trimming and J lost 8 bases, with 12 bases between them. CDR3 length equals 13 residues. The CDR3 DNA reads as TGTGCCAGCAGTGACACTATGCGCGGTACGCAGTATTTT. It encodes CASSDTMRGTQYF.

The chain has TRBV20-1 and TRBJ1-1; TRBD1 is a possible D gene (5 bases). V lost 6 bases and J 5 bases, leaving 16 bases between the germline ends. Germline CDR1 reads DFQATT; CDR2 reads SNEGSKA (reference sequence). This CDR3 spans 13 amino acids. Here the CDR3 reads CSARPRDRTEAFF. The CDR3 coding sequence is TGCAGTGCCCGACCCAGGGATAGAACTGAAGCTTTCTTT.

The sample holds many counts of this clonotype. The rearrangement uses TRBV12-3 or TRBV12-4 and TRBJ1-5; D remains unclear. The CDR3 has 14 residues. Trimming shortened V by 3 bases and J by 4 bases, and 10 bases separated the two germline ends. CDR3 sequence (DNA): TGTGCCAGCAGTTTGGGTAGCACAAATCAGCCCCAGCATTTT. This sequence encodes CASSLGSTNQPQHF.

The V and J genes are TRBV28 and TRBJ1-1; a weak D match, TRBD1 (5 bases). This CDR3 contains 16 residues. CDR1 is MDHEN, CDR2 SYDVKM, per germline. The V and J ends lost 3 bases and 3 bases respectively, with 17 bases between them. The CDR3 DNA reads as TGTGCCAGCAGTTTTCGATTCAGGGTATGGGACACTGAAGCTTTCTTT. It codes for CASSFRFRVWDTEAFF.

V gene TRBV6-1 combines with J gene TRBJ1-5; a possible D gene is TRBD1 (5 bases). Per germline, CDR1 MNHNS and CDR2 SASEGT. V was trimmed by 3 bases and J by 0 bases, leaving 9 bases between them. This CDR3 spans 15 amino acids. CDR3 bases: TGTGCCAGCAGTGAGGGGGTGGGTAGCAATCAGCCCCAGCATTTT. Its protein product is CASSEGVGSNQPQHF.

The chain links TRBV5-6 to TRBJ1-2; no reliable D call. The length of the CDR3 is 13 residues. Trimming took 1 base from V and 7 from J, leaving 11 bases between them. Germline V gives CDR1 SGHDT, CDR2 YYEEEE. CDR3 bases: TGTGCCAGCAGCTTGCGCAGGCTGCGTGGCTACACCTTC. Its protein product is CASSLRRLRGYTF.

The rearrangement links TRBV12-5 to TRBJ2-1; TRBD1 might be the D (6 bases). Germline-derived CDR1 and CDR2 are LGHNT and FRNRAP. The CDR3 loop spans 21 amino acids. Trimming removed 0 bases from V and 4 bases from J, with 28 bases in between. The CDR3 nucleotides are TGTGCTAGTGGTTTGGTCCAACATTCCTCAGACAGGCCGCTGGATTACAATGAGCAGTTCTTC. Amino acid sequence: CASGLVQHSSDRPLDYNEQFF.

This clonotype was counted a few times. The chain joins TRBV28 to TRBJ2-2; no clear D gene. This CDR3 comprises 16 residues. In germline, CDR1 is MDHEN, CDR2 SYDVKM. Deletions cut 2 bases from V and 5 bases from J, with 15 bases between. CDR3 sequence (DNA): TGTGCCAGCAGTTTAGCATGGCGAAGCAGTACCGGGGAGCTGTTTTTT. It encodes CASSLAWRSSTGELFF. The full variable domain, its missing parts supplied by reference TRBV28 and TRBJ2-2, is DVKVTQSSRYLVKRTGEKVFLECVQDMDHENMFWYRQDPGLGLRLIYFSYDVKMKEKGDIPEGYSVSREKKERFSLILESASTNQTSMYLCASSLAWRSSTGELFFGEGSRLTVL.

This clonotype has a handful of counts. The V call is TRBV27, the J call TRBJ1-1; 7 bases are a match to TRBD1. The germline V gene has CDR1 MNHEY and CDR2 SMNVEV (reference sequence). The J segment lost 5 bases and the V segment lost 4 bases, leaving 10 bases of the junction unmatched. The CDR3 is 15 residues long. The chain's CDR3 is CASSSNTGVGTEAFF. The CDR3 DNA is TGTGCCAGCAGTTCCAACACAGGGGTGGGAACTGAAGCTTTCTTT.

The gene calls are TRBV2 and TRBJ2-2; 9 bases are shared with TRBD1. The CDR3 has 15 amino acids. Germline V gives CDR1 SNHLY, CDR2 FYNNEI. Unmatched junction bases numbered 2, after V lost 4 bases and J lost 2 bases. Here the CDR3 reads CASSGQGGNTGELFF. CDR3 DNA: TGTGCCAGCAGTGGACAGGGGGGAAACACCGGGGAGCTGTTTTTT.

The table lists this clonotype with a few counts. V gene TRBV11-1 combines with J gene TRBJ2-7; perhaps D is TRBD1 or TRBD2 (6 bases each). V lost 4 bases and J lost 2, with 27 bases in between. Germline V CDR1 and CDR2: SGHAT, FQDESV (reference sequence). The CDR3 runs 19 residues. CDR3 DNA: TGTGCCAGCAGCTCGATACCGGGGGAACAGGGTCATCGGACCTACGAGCAGTACGTC. It is translated as CASSSIPGEQGHRTYEQYV.

This clonotype appeared a few times. This rearrangement joins TRBV24-1 to TRBJ2-1, with D possibly being TRBD1 (5 bases). CDR3 length: 12 amino acids. From germline, CDR1 is KGHDR and CDR2 SFDVKD. Trimming removed 5 bases at V and 4 bases at J, with 5 bases between. CDR3 loop: CATSGQYNEQFF. In DNA, the CDR3 is TGTGCCACCAGTGGACAGTACAATGAGCAGTTCTTC.

This clonotype has a handful of counts. The chain employs TRBV2 and TRBJ1-2; possibly TRBD1 for D (5 bases). This CDR3 comprises 12 residues. Germline loops: CDR1 SNHLY, CDR2 FYNNEI. V shed 7 bases and J shed 9 bases, with 15 bases lying between them. The CDR3 loop reads CASKEGTLSYTF. The CDR3 nucleotides are TGTGCCAGCAAGGAGGGGACCCTAAGCTACACCTTC.

This clonotype was seen only a few times. CDR3 amino acids: CASSTAVRASTDTQYF. As DNA, the CDR3 is TGTGCCAGCAGCACAGCGGTCCGCGCTAGCACAGATACGCAGTATTTT. The V and J genes are TRBV7-6 and TRBJ2-3, with a tentative D call TRBD2 (5 bases). The germline V and J ends were trimmed by 5 bases and 0 bases, with 15 bases remaining between them. CDR1 and CDR2 (germline): SGHVS, FNYEAQ. The CDR3 spans 16 residues. The full variable domain, completed using reference TRBV7-6 and TRBJ2-3, is GAGVSQSPRYKVTKRGQDVALRCDPISGHVSLYWYRQALGQGPEFLTYFNYEAQQDKSGLPNDRFSAERPEGSISTLTIQRTEQRDSAMYRCASSTAVRASTDTQYFGPGTRLTVL.

CDR3 sequence reads: CASSQQGNTGELFF. The CDR3 DNA sequence: TGTGCCAGCAGCCAACAGGGGAACACCGGGGAGCTGTTTTTT. The rearrangement links TRBV7-9 to TRBJ2-2, with D tentatively TRBD1 (6 bases). V lost 5 bases to trimming and J lost 1 base, with 8 bases between them. The CDR3 is made up of 14 amino acids. Germline CDR1 is SEHNR and CDR2 is FQNEAQ (reference sequence).